This T cell receptor beta chain is drawn from a study of blood T cells in healthy people across ages. Together with a sample-barcoded 5' primer, a J-beta primer mix was included in a second PCR lasting about 7 to 11 cycles. MiXCR, applied by TCRdb to the 5' RACE reads, yields one record per CDR3 protein. The sample consists of over 1,500,000 distinct CDR3 sequences, about 50% of them appearing once. The J segment lost 5 bases and the V segment lost 6 bases, leaving 11 bases of the junction unmatched. Germline CDR1 MNHNS, CDR2 SASEGT. There are 16 residues in the CDR3. Each of the donors had approximately 10 milliliters of peripheral blood drawn into EDTA-treated Vacutainer tubes.

This chain uses TRBV6-1 with TRBJ1-1, with 11 positions matching TRBD1. The TCR was taken from a woman between 40 and 55 years old in good health. Sequencing was done on a sample of blood. CDR3 residues: CASSTLRTGGRTEAFF. As DNA, the CDR3 is TGTGCCAGCAGCACGCTGAGGACAGGGGGCAGGACTGAAGCTTTCTTT.